This T cell receptor beta chain was captured in a study of T cell responses to AZD1222 COVID-19 vaccine (dated by TCRdb to the early 2020s). About the study as a whole: A total of 240 or so trial participants underwent TCR sequencing, of whom around 210 had received two doses of AZD1222 and about 25 had received two doses of the MenACWY control vaccine. Trial participants were enrolled by age into 18-55, 56-69 and 70-plus year subgroups, with 148, 28 and 57 TCR-sequenced participants respectively. What the authors observed across the whole study: The 56-69-year group was small, and its depth increase did not reach significance, likely because of low power. Most participants were white British and females outnumbered males, and the authors suggested that clonal diversity may have been underestimated. After two AZD1222 doses, both the breadth and the depth of spike-specific TCRs were significantly higher than at day 0 and than in MenACWY recipients. Only five to seven AZD1222 recipients were SARS-CoV-2 seropositive at baseline, limiting conclusions about previously exposed vaccinees. The vaccine-associated CD4 TCRs covered the entire spike protein, and the dominant responses fell in regions 160-218 and 743-854. Epitopes outside the regions mutated in the B.1.351 and B.1.1.7 variants were reportedly recognized by nearly half of the unique spike-specific TCRs. Because no day 14 peak-response samples were available, repertoires were characterized only after the peak T cell response.

For this clone: This clone's antigen is unknown. Per-base qualities were not stored, and no clone one base away is much larger.

What the time point label conveys for this sample: about 28 days (+/-7) after the second vaccine dose. AZD1222 recipients with second doses at about 4 weeks or about 12 weeks were pooled, because spike-specific TCR depth and breadth did not differ between schedules. The vaccinee samples were drawn from two UK trials, COV001 and COV002, one of which was a single-blind randomized controlled phase 2/3 trial testing AZD1222 (ChAdOx1 nCoV-19) in healthy adults. For TCRbeta chain sequencing, PBMC samples were collected from trial participants at day 0 and at day 28 after the second dose. Via the germline V gene (reference sequence), CDR1 is SEHNR and CDR2 FQNEAQ. The trim is 5 bases for V and 8 bases for J, with a gap of 15 bases between the germline ends. Reading from cysteine to phenylalanine, the CDR3 counts 13 amino acids. The DNA shown is the 39-base CDR3, in frame from base 1. The CDR3 regions of human TCRbeta chains were subjected to immunosequencing. Under the source paper's analysis protocol: TCRs in the repertoires were matched against a reference library of SARS-CoV-2-specific TCRs that had been generated with the MIRA antigen-specificity platform. Breadth was defined as the fraction of unique TCRs that were SARS-CoV-2-associated, and depth was defined as the fraction of total T cells that were SARS-CoV-2-associated. Using the MIRA data, each spike-specific TCR was mapped to the spike region that the TCR reacts to and placed in a CD4 or CD8 class. Log10-transformed breadth and depth values were compared by one-way ANOVA with Sidak's multiple comparisons tests. TCRdb took over this immuneACCESS table, retaining in-frame rearrangements with V and J assigned. Such tables are incomplete; in checked studies, under half of the missing clones stem from an unresolved V gene, and the remainder is unexplained. V and J calls and clone size are given by that table; D and trimming were obtained from the DNA. This sample holds roughly 180,000 clones; 90% to 95% were observed only once. Approximately 1.8% of the sample is taken by the ten largest.

This receptor was identified in an adult who received the AZD1222 COVID-19 vaccine. The chain was built from TRBV7-9 and TRBJ1-1; tentative D gene TRBD1, with 6 bases matching. This specimen was peripheral blood, taken 28 days after the second AZD1222 dose. The DNA reads as follows: TGTGCCAGCAGCGCGCGGACAGAAAGCGAAGCTTTCTTT. The resulting protein is CASSARTESEAFF.